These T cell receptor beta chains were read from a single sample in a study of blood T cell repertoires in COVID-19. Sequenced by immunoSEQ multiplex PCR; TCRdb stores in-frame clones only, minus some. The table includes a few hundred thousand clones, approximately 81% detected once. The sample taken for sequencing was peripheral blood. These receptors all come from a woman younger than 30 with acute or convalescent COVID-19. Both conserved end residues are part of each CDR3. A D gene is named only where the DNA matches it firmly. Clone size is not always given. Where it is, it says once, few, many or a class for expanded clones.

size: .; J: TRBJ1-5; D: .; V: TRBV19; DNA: TGTGCCAGTAGTGCCAGTACAGGCTATAATCAGCCCCAGCATTTT; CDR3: CASSASTGYNQPQHF
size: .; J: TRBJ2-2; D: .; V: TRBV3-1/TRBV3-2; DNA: TGTGCCAGCGAGGGAGCGGGCACCGGGGAGCTGTTTTTT; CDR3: CASEGAGTGELFF
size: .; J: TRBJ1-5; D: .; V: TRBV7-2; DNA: TGTGCCAGCAGCCCGTGGGCAGGTTACAATCAGCCCCAGCATTTT; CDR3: CASSPWAGYNQPQHF
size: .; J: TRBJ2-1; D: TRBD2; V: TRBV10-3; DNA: TGTGCCATCAGTGAGTCCCGGGGACTAGCGGGAGTCTACAATGAGCAGTTCTTC; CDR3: CAISESRGLAGVYNEQFF
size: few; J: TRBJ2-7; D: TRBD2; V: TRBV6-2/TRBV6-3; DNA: TGTGCCAGCAGTGGACTAGCGGCTTCTGAGCAGTACTTC; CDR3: CASSGLAASEQYF
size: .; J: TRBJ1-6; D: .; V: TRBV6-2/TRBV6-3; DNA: TGTGCCAGCAGTTACCCAACCGCCAGCGGTAATTCACCCCTCCACTTT; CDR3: CASSYPTASGNSPLHF
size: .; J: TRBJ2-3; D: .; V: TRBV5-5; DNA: TGTGCCAGCAGCTTGGGCAGGGGAACGCAGTATTTT; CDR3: CASSLGRGTQYF
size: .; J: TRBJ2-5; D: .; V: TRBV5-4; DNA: TGTGCCACCCAAAAGGGGGTTGAGACCCAGTACTTC; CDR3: CATQKGVETQYF
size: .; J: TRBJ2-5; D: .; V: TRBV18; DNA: TGTGCCAGCTCACCTTTCGCAGATAAAGAGACCCAGTACTTC; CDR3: CASSPFADKETQYF
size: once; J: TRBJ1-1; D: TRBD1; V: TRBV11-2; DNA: TGTGCCAGCGTGAGGACAGGGATAATGAACACTGAAGCTTTCTTT; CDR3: CASVRTGIMNTEAFF
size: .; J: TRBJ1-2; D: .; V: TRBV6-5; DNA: TGTGCCAGCAGGACACTTAACTATGGCTACACCTTC; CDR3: CASRTLNYGYTF
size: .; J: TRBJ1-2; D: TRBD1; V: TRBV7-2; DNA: TGTGCCAGCAGCTCCACGACAGGGGGCGGCGGCTACACCTTC; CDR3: CASSSTTGGGGYTF